This is a list of T cell receptor beta chains from one sample in a study of cytomegalovirus exposure and HLA in healthy donors. The data were produced by immunoSEQ multiplex PCR, yet TCRdb's version contains in-frame clones alone and is incomplete. Of 100,000 to 120,000 clones listed, 65% to 80% were seen once; the top ten hold just under 3%. Sequencing was done on a sample of PBMCs. The receptors derive from a woman aged 55-75 years in good health and CMV-seropositive. CDR3s include the opening cysteine and the closing phenylalanine or tryptophan. A D gene is named only where the DNA matches it firmly. A row's size may be missing; if present it is once, few, many or a size class.

length	J	size	D	V	CDR3	DNA
15	TRBJ1-6	-	TRBD1	TRBV6-1	CASSHPGQGQSPLHF	TGTGCCAGCAGTCATCCGGGACAGGGCCAATCACCCCTCCACTTT
15	TRBJ1-1	-	-	TRBV6-5	CASSYSFPGTGWAFF	TGTGCCAGCAGTTACTCGTTCCCGGGTACAGGGTGGGCTTTCTTT
16	TRBJ1-5	-	-	TRBV18	CASSPPGGGGNQPQHF	TGTGCCAGCTCACCACCGGGTGGTGGGGGGAATCAGCCCCAGCATTTT
14	TRBJ2-2	-	-	TRBV11-2	CASSQQGWTGELFF	TGTGCCAGCAGCCAACAGGGTTGGACCGGGGAGCTGTTTTTT
16	TRBJ2-2	-	TRBD2	TRBV14	CASSLAGELGTGELFF	TGTGCCAGCAGTTTGGCGGGAGAATTAGGCACCGGGGAGCTGTTTTTT
14	TRBJ1-4	once	-	TRBV27	CASQGLATNEKLFF	TGTGCCAGTCAGGGGCTTGCAACTAATGAAAAACTGTTTTTT
14	TRBJ1-1	-	-	TRBV5-1	CASSLARVNTEAFF	TGCGCCAGCAGCTTGGCCCGGGTGAACACTGAAGCTTTCTTT
17	TRBJ2-7	-	TRBD2	TRBV4-1	CASSQSPASGSSYEQYF	TGCGCCAGCAGCCAATCCCCGGCTAGCGGGAGTTCCTACGAGCAGTACTTC
13	TRBJ1-4	-	-	TRBV11-2	CASSSTTGNLLFF	TGTGCCAGCAGCTCAACAACCGGGAATTTGCTGTTTTTT
17	TRBJ2-3	once	-	TRBV4-1	CASSHVPSGLSTDTQYF	TGCGCCAGCAGCCACGTACCGAGCGGGCTGAGCACAGATACGCAGTATTTT
14	TRBJ1-3	many	TRBD1	TRBV7-8	CASSNRGSGNTIYF	TGTGCCAGCAGCAACAGGGGATCTGGAAACACCATATATTTT
14	TRBJ1-2	-	TRBD1	TRBV18	CASSLTGANYGYTF	TGTGCCAGCTCACTGACAGGGGCAAACTATGGCTACACCTTC
16	TRBJ2-5	-	TRBD2	TRBV4-1	CASSHSGTSGEETQYF	TGCGCCAGCAGCCATTCCGGGACTAGCGGGGAAGAGACCCAGTACTTC
14	TRBJ2-2	-	-	TRBV2	CASRKRGGTGELFF	TGTGCCAGCAGAAAAAGGGGGGGCACCGGGGAGCTGTTTTTT